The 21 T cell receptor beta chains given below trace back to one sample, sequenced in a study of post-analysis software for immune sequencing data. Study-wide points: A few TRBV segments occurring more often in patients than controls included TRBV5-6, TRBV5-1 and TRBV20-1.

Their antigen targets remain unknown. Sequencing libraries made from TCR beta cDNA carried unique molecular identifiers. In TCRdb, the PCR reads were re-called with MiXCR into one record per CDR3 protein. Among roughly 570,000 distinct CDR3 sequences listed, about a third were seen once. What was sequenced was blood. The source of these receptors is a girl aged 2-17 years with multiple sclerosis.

The CDR3 region is CASKSAGLQYF. The CDR3 nucleotides are TGTGCCAGCAAAAGTGCGGGGCTCCAGTACTTC. The V and J genes are TRBV6-5 and TRBJ2-5, with D tentatively TRBD2 (6 bases). Trimming cost V 7 bases and J 10 bases, with 13 bases left between them. This CDR3 has 11 amino acids. Germline V CDR1 and CDR2: MNHEY, SVGAGI.

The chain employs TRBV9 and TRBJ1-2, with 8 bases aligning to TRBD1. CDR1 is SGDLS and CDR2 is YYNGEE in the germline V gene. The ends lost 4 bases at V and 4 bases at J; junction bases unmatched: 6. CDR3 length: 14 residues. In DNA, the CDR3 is TGTGCCAGCAGCTCGGGACAGGTTTGCTATGGCTACACCTTC. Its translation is CASSSGQVCYGYTF. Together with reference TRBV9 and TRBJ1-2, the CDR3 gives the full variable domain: DSGVTQTPKHLITATGQRVTLRCSPRSGDLSVYWYQQSLDQGLQFLIQYYNGEERAKGNILERFSAQQFPDLHSELNLSSLELGDSALYFCASSSGQVCYGYTFGSGTRLTVV.

Here the CDR3 DNA reads TGCAGTGCTACACTTGTAGAGAACATTCAGTACTTC. Amino acid sequence: CSATLVENIQYF. The chain employs TRBV20-1 and TRBJ2-4; D is uncertain. The CDR3 extends over 12 amino acids. Germline CDR1 is DFQATT and CDR2 is SNEGSKA (reference sequence). Trimming stripped 4 bases from V and 7 bases from J, with 11 bases between.

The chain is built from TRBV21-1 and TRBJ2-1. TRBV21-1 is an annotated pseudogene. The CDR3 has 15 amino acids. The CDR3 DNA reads TGTGCCAGCAGCTCGCGGTCTAGATATTACAATGAGCAGTTCTTC. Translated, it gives CASSSRSRYYNEQFF.

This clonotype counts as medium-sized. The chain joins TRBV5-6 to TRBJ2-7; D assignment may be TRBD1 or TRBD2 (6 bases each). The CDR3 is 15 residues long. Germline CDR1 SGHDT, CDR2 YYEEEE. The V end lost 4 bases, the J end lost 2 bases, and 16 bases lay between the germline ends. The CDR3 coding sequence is TGTGCCAGCAGCAGGGGGGACGCCAGCCCCTACGAGCAGTACTTC. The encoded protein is CASSRGDASPYEQYF. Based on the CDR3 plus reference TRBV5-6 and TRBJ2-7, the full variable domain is DAGVTQSPTHLIKTRGQQVTLRCSPKSGHDTVSWYQQALGQGPQFIFQYYEEEERQRGNFPDRFSGHQFPNYSSELNVNALLLGDSALYLCASSRGDASPYEQYFGPGTRLTVT.

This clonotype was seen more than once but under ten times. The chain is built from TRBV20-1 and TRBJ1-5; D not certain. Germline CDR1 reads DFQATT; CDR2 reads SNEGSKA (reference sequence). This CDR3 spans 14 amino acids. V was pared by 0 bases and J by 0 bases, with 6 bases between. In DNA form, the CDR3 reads TGCAGTGCTAGAGAACCGTATAGCAATCAGCCCCAGCATTTT. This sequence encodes CSAREPYSNQPQHF.

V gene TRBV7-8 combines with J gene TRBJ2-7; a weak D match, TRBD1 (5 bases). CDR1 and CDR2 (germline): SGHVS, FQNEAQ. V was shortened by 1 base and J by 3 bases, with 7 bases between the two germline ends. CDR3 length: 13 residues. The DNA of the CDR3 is TGTGCCAGCAGCTTAGGACAGCACTACGAGCAGTACTTC. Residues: CASSLGQHYEQYF.

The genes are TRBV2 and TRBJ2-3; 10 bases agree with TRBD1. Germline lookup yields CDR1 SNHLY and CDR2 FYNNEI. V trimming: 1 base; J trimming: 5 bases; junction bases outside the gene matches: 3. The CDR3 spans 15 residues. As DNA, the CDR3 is TGTGCCAGCAGTGAAGGGACAGGGGGGCTAGATACGCAGTATTTT. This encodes CASSEGTGGLDTQYF.

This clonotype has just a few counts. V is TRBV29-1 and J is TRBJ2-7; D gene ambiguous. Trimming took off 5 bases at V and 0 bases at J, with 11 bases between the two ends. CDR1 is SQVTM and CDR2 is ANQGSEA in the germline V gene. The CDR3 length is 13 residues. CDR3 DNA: TGCAGCGTTCGGGCACCGTACTCCTACGAGCAGTACTTC. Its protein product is CSVRAPYSYEQYF.

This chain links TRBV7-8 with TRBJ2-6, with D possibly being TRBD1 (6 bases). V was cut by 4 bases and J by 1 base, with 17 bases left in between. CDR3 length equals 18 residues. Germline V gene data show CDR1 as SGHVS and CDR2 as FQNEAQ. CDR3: CASSSQGRDKSGANVLTF. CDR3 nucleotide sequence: TGTGCCAGCAGCTCGCAGGGGAGAGACAAATCTGGGGCCAACGTCCTGACTTTC.

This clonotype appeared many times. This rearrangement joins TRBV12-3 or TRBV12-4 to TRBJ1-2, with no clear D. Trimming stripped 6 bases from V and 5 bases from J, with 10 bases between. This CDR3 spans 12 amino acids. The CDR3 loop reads CASSRQPYGYTF. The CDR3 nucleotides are TGTGCCAGCAGCCGACAACCTTATGGCTACACCTTC.

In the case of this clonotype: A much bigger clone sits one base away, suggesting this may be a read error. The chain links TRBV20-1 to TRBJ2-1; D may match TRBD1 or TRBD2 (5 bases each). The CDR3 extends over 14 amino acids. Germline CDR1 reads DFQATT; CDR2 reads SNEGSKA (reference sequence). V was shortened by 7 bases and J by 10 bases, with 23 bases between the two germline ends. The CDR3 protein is CSDRLPGYEGEQFF. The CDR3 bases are TGCAGTGACCGCCTGCCAGGGTATGAGGGGGAGCAGTTCTTC.

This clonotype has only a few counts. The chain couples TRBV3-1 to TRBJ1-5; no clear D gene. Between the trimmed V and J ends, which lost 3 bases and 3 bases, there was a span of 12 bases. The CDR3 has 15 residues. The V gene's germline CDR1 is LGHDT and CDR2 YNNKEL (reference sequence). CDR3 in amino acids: CASSQSPSPNQPQHF. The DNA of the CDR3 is TGTGCCAGCAGCCAGTCCCCCAGCCCCAATCAGCCCCAGCATTTT.

The CDR3 coding sequence is TGTGCCAGCAGCCGGACTAGCGCCGGCACAGATACGCAGTATTTT. It codes for CASSRTSAGTDTQYF. The V and J genes are TRBV11-3 and TRBJ2-3; 9 nucleotides line up with TRBD2. Germline V CDR1 and CDR2: SGHNT, YENEEA. Trimming at V came to 5 bases and at J to 1 base, leaving 4 bases not matched to a gene. The CDR3 consists of 15 residues.

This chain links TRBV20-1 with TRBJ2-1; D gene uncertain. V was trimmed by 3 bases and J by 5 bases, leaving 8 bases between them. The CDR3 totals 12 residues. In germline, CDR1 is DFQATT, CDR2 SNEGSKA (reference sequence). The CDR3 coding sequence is TGCAGTGCTAGTGGCGAGGACAATGAGCAGTTCTTC. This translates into CSASGEDNEQFF.

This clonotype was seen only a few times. The CDR3 nucleotides are TGTGCCAGTACAGTGGGTTCGTACAATGAGCAGTTCTTC. Translation gives CASTVGSYNEQFF. The chain employs TRBV6-1 and TRBJ2-1; D gene unclear. V was clipped by 9 bases and J by 4 bases, with 13 bases between them. The CDR3 contains 13 residues. Germline assignment: CDR1 MNHNS and CDR2 SASEGT.

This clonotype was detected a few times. For the CDR3, the DNA is TGTGCCAGCAGTCAAGCCCCGGGGGGGGACCCCTACGAGCAGTACTTC. Amino acids: CASSQAPGGDPYEQYF. The chain has TRBV11-2 and TRBJ2-7; 8 bases match TRBD2. The V and J ends lost 6 bases and 2 bases, in that order; junction bases with no gene match: 12. This CDR3 region has 16 residues. Germline CDR1 is SGHAT and CDR2 is FQNNGV.

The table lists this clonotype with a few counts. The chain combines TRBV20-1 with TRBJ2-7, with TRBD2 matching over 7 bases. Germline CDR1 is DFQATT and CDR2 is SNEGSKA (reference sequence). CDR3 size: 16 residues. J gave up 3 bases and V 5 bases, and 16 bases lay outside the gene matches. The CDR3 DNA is TGCAGTGCTGGGAGGGTAGACACCAAAACCCTCTACGAGCAGTACTTC. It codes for CSAGRVDTKTLYEQYF.

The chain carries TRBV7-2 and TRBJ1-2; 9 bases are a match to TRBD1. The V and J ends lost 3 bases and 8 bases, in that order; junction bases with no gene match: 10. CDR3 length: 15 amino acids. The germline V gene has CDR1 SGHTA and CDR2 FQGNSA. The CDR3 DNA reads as TGTGCCAGCAGCTTGAGGCGGGACAGGGTGATCGGCTACACCTTC. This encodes CASSLRRDRVIGYTF.

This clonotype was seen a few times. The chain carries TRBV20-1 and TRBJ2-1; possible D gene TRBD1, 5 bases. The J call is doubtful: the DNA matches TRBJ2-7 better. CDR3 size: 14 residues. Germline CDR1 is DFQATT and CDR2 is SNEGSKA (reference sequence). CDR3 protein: CSARLGDSYYEQYF. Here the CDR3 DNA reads TGCAGTGCTAGATTAGGGGATTCCTACTACGAGCAGTACTTC.

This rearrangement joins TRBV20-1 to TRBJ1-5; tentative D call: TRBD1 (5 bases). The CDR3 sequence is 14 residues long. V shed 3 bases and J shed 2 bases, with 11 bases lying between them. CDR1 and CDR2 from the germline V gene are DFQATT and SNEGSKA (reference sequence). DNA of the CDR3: TGCAGTGCTAGGATGGGACTGGGCAATCAGCCCCAGCATTTT. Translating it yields CSARMGLGNQPQHF.